The present entry profiles one T cell receptor (beta chain) with its context. The antigen remains unidentified. The entry originates in a study of T cell responses to AZD1222 COVID-19 vaccine. Whole-study findings and limits: Sampling captured repertoires only after the peak T cell response. Mostly white British, mostly female donors; authors suggested clonal diversity may be underestimated.

CDR3 length: 15 residues. Second-dose schedules of about 4 or about 12 weeks were combined. This table comes from immunoSEQ multiplex PCR, and its TCRdb copy is limited to in-frame clones, with some not included. Of around 15,000 clones in the sample, around 80% were seen once. The material was peripheral blood, obtained 28 days after the second AZD1222 dose. V and J are TRBV12-1 and TRBJ2-1; no check of the table's D call, TRBD2, against the DNA was made. TRBV12-1 is termed a pseudogene. This TCR was recovered from an adult who received the AZD1222 COVID-19 vaccine. CDR3 in DNA: TGTGCCAGCAGTCGCTCCGGGCCCCGGGAGAATGAGCAGTTCTTC. Encoded protein: CASSRSGPRENEQFF.